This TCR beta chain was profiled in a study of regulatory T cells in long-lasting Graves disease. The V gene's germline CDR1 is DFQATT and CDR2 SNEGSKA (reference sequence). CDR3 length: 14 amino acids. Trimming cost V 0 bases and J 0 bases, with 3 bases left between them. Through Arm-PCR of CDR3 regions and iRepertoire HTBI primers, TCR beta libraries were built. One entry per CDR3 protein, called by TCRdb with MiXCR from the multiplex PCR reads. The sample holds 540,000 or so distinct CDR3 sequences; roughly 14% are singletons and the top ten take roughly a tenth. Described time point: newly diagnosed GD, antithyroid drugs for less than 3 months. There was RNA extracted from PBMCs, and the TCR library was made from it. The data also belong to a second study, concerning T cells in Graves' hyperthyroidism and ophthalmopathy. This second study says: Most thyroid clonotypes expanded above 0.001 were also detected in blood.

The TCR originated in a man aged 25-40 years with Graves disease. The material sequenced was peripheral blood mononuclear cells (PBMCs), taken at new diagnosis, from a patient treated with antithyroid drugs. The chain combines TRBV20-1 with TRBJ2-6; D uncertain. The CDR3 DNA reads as TGCAGTGCTAGAGATAGCTCTGGGGCCAACGTCCTGACTTTC. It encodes CSARDSSGANVLTF.